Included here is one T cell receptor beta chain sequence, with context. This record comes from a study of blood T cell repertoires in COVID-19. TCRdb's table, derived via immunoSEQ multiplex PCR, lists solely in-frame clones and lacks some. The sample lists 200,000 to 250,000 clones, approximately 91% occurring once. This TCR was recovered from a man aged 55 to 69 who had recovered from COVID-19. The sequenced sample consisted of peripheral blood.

The CDR3 DNA reads TGTGCCAGCAGTCCCGGTGTAGGGGGCACAGATACGCAGTATTTT. Translated, it gives CASSPGVGGTDTQYF. V gene TRBV4-2 combines with J gene TRBJ2-3; weak D call: TRBD1 (5 bases). V was shortened by 6 bases and J by 1 base, with 14 bases between the two germline ends. Germline CDR1 reads LGHNA; CDR2 reads YNFKEQ. The CDR3 runs to 15 residues.